A single sample gave rise to the 31 T cell receptor beta chains below, sequenced in a study of blood T cell repertoires in COVID-19. Only in-frame clones appear in the TCRdb table, and some are missing; sequencing was by immunoSEQ multiplex PCR. The table includes roughly 400,000 clones, roughly 86% detected once. Sequenced: peripheral blood. The receptors stem from an older woman with COVID-19, enrolled during active disease.

This sequence joins TRBV19 and TRBJ1-2; TRBD1 matches 9 bases. V was pared by 6 bases and J by 5 bases, with 1 base of the junction left unmatched. The CDR3 spans 12 residues. In germline, CDR1 is LNHDA, CDR2 SQIVND (reference sequence). CDR3 sequence reads: CASRGQGYGYTF. The CDR3 DNA reads TGTGCCAGTAGGGGACAGGGTTATGGCTACACCTTC.

V usage is TRBV6-6 and J usage is TRBJ1-1; 7 positions agree with TRBD1. J gave up 1 base and V 7 bases, and 3 bases lay outside the gene matches. This CDR3 spans 13 amino acids. Germline V gene data show CDR1 as MNHNY and CDR2 as SVGAGI (reference sequence). The chain's CDR3 is CASIGTANTEAFF. The CDR3 bases are TGTGCCAGCATAGGGACAGCGAACACTGAAGCTTTCTTT.

The rearrangement uses TRBV6-1 and TRBJ1-1, with TRBD1 identical over 10 bases. Germline V gene sequence: CDR1 MNHNS, CDR2 SASEGT. This CDR3 region has 18 residues. V lost 4 bases, J lost 1 base, and 12 bases stayed unmatched. CDR3 protein: CASSAGPGQGLSNTEAFF. The CDR3 nucleotides read TGTGCCAGCAGTGCCGGCCCGGGACAGGGGTTATCGAACACTGAAGCTTTCTTT.

This chain connects TRBV12-3 or TRBV12-4 to TRBJ2-5; no firm D call. CDR3 length: 12 residues. V lost 5 bases and J lost 5, with 9 bases in between. The CDR3 DNA reads as TGTGCCAGCAGTCTGAGCACGGAGACCCAGTACTTC. The encoded protein is CASSLSTETQYF.

The CDR3 sequence is CASSQYRAPNTEAFF. The CDR3 DNA reads as TGCGCCAGCAGCCAGTACAGGGCCCCGAACACTGAAGCTTTCTTT. The chain carries TRBV4-1 and TRBJ1-1, with D possibly matching TRBD1 (6 bases). The CDR3 consists of 15 residues. Per germline, CDR1 MGHRA and CDR2 YSYEKL. Trimming pared 3 bases from V and 1 base from J, leaving 12 bases between.

This clone was observed a few times. This chain joins TRBV30 and TRBJ1-5; TRBD1 matches at 9 bases. There are 14 residues in the CDR3. V was clipped by 3 bases and J by 6 bases; unmatched bases: 6. CDR1 and CDR2 (germline): GTSNPN, SVGIG (reference sequence). CDR3 in DNA: TGTGCCTGGAGGGAACAGGGGGCAGTTCAGCCCCAGCATTTT. This translates into CAWREQGAVQPQHF.

The gene calls are TRBV9 and TRBJ2-7; TRBD2 might be the D (5 bases). CDR1 is SGDLS, CDR2 YYNGEE, per germline. This CDR3 has 15 amino acids. Trimming cost V 0 bases and J 0 bases, with 10 bases left between them. The CDR3 sequence: CASSVGAEVSYEQYF. For the CDR3, the DNA is TGTGCCAGCAGCGTAGGGGCGGAGGTCTCCTACGAGCAGTACTTC.

The chain carries TRBV29-1 and TRBJ2-1, with 13 nucleotides matching TRBD2. The CDR3 extends over 17 amino acids. Germline V gene lookup returns CDR1 SQVTM and CDR2 ANQGSEA. With V trimmed by 0 bases and J by 0 bases, 2 bases remained unmatched. The CDR3 nucleotides are TGCAGCGTTGAAGAGGGACTAGCGGGGAGCTCCTACAATGAGCAGTTCTTC. Translating it yields CSVEEGLAGSSYNEQFF.

V gene TRBV6-5 combines with J gene TRBJ1-1, with D possibly matching TRBD1 (6 bases). In germline, CDR1 is MNHEY, CDR2 SVGAGI. The V and J ends lost 6 bases and 1 base respectively, with 12 bases between them. This CDR3 is 14 amino acids long. CDR3 coding DNA: TGTGCCAGCAGACAGGGCTGGGCGAACACTGAAGCTTTCTTT. Encoded protein: CASRQGWANTEAFF.

The chain recombines TRBV3-1 (or the pseudogene TRBV3-2) with TRBJ2-7; D remains unclear. Deletions cut 1 base from V and 6 bases from J, with 10 bases between. Germline V gene sequence: CDR1 LGHDT, CDR2 YNNKEL (reference sequence). The CDR3 length is 13 residues. The CDR3 reads CASSQGFLSEQYF. The CDR3 nucleotides are TGTGCCAGCAGCCAAGGGTTCCTGAGCGAGCAGTACTTC.

The DNA of the CDR3 is TGTGCCAGCAGCCGAACACTGGGGGACAGGGGGGATGAGCAGTTCTTC. Translated: CASSRTLGDRGDEQFF. The rearrangement uses TRBV7-8 and TRBJ2-1; 11 nucleotides line up with TRBD1. This CDR3 spans 16 amino acids. After removal of 5 bases from V and 8 bases from J, the junction contained 11 bases not matched to a gene. CDR1 and CDR2 from the germline V gene are SGHVS and FQNEAQ.

The V gene is TRBV11-2, the J gene TRBJ2-4, with 7 bases matching TRBD1. J was trimmed by 6 bases and V by 5 bases; bases with no gene match: 7. The CDR3 sequence is 14 residues long. CDR1 is SGHAT and CDR2 is FQNNGV in the germline V gene. The CDR3 sequence: CASSPLGGANIQYF. CDR3 nucleotides: TGTGCCAGCAGCCCACTAGGGGGCGCAAACATTCAGTACTTC.

V usage is TRBV5-1 and J usage is TRBJ2-1; TRBD1 matches at 12 bases. This CDR3 is built from 16 residues. V dropped 2 bases and J dropped 7; count of bases not matched to a gene: 7. The V gene's germline CDR1 is SGHRS and CDR2 YFSETQ. CDR3 nucleotide sequence: TGCGCCAGCAGCTTACCCGGGACAGGGGGCTGGAATGAGCAGTTCTTC. Translated, it gives CASSLPGTGGWNEQFF. Combining the CDR3 with reference TRBV5-1 and TRBJ2-1 gives the whole variable domain KAGVTQTPRYLIKTRGQQVTLSCSPISGHRSVSWYQQTPGQGLQFLFEYFSETQRNKGNFPGRFSGRQFSNSRSEMNVSTLELGDSALYLCASSLPGTGGWNEQFFGPGTRLTVL.

This clone was observed a single time. The chain recombines TRBV6-1 with TRBJ1-3, with 8 positions matching TRBD1. Germline values: CDR1 MNHNS, CDR2 SASEGT. CDR3 length: 15 amino acids. The V gene end was trimmed by 3 bases and the J gene end by 6 bases; junction bases not matched to a gene: 7. This CDR3 is CASSDLRQGKNTIYF. CDR3 coding DNA: TGTGCCAGCAGTGACCTCCGACAGGGGAAAAACACCATATATTTT.

The rearrangement joins TRBV6-5 to TRBJ1-2; 7 nucleotides agree with TRBD1. With V trimmed by 5 bases and J by 5 bases, 8 bases remained unmatched. Looked up from germline, CDR1 is MNHEY and CDR2 is SVGAGI. CDR3 length: 14 amino acids. CDR3 sequence (DNA): TGTGCCAGCAGTCTTCTCAGGGGGGAGTATGGCTACACCTTC. This gives the protein CASSLLRGEYGYTF.

The V and J genes are TRBV5-1 and TRBJ1-2, with a possible D match to TRBD1 (6 bases). Trimming shortened V by 6 bases and J by 2 bases, and 17 bases separated the two germline ends. In germline, CDR1 is SGHRS, CDR2 YFSETQ. The CDR3 is 15 residues long. This CDR3 reads CASNQVAGVNYGYTF. The CDR3 coding sequence is TGCGCCAGCAATCAAGTTGCAGGGGTAAACTATGGCTACACCTTC. The full variable domain, with the rest looked up from reference TRBV5-1 and TRBJ1-2, is KAGVTQTPRYLIKTRGQQVTLSCSPISGHRSVSWYQQTPGQGLQFLFEYFSETQRNKGNFPGRFSGRQFSNSRSEMNVSTLELGDSALYLCASNQVAGVNYGYTFGSGTRLTVV.

This clone appeared a few times. The gene calls are TRBV7-3 and TRBJ1-2; D is perhaps TRBD1 (6 bases). This CDR3 comprises 15 residues. The ends were cut back, 4 bases at V and 3 bases at J, with 15 bases in the middle. Germline loops: CDR1 SGHTA, CDR2 FQGTGA. The CDR3 loop reads CASSSRTALYYGYTF. CDR3 DNA: TGTGCCAGCAGCTCCCGGACAGCCCTGTACTATGGCTACACCTTC.

V gene TRBV18 combines with J gene TRBJ1-2; D ambiguous. CDR1 is KGHSH, CDR2 LQKENI, per germline. Trimming shortened V by 3 bases and J by 8 bases, and 13 bases separated the two germline ends. This CDR3 contains 13 residues. The CDR3 sequence: CASSPRVEVGYTF. DNA of the CDR3: TGTGCCAGCTCACCCCGAGTCGAGGTCGGCTACACCTTC.

The rearrangement joins TRBV29-1 to TRBJ2-1; D is ambiguous. The CDR3 sequence is 11 residues long. The ends were cut back, 6 bases at V and 7 bases at J, with 10 bases in the middle. Germline V CDR1 and CDR2: SQVTM, ANQGSEA. The CDR3 DNA reads as TGCAGCGTCCTACGTAATAATGAGCAGTTCTTC. As protein: CSVLRNNEQFF.

CDR3 sequence (DNA): TGTGCCAGCAGCCGGACAGGGAACAACTATGGCTACACCTTC. Translating it yields CASSRTGNNYGYTF. This chain links TRBV11-2 with TRBJ1-2; 8 bases map to TRBD1. Losses at the gene ends were 5 bases for V and 2 bases for J; bases not matched to a gene: 4. Germline CDR1 and CDR2: SGHAT and FQNNGV. This CDR3 region has 14 residues.

The chain joins TRBV5-4 to TRBJ1-1; TRBD1 matches at 11 bases. V gave up 3 bases and J gave up 3 bases; unmatched junction bases: 10. Germline V gives CDR1 SGHNT, CDR2 YYREEE (reference sequence). CDR3 size: 17 residues. CDR3 DNA: TGTGCCAGCAGCTACGTACCGGGACAGGGGGGGGACACTGAAGCTTTCTTT. Translating gives CASSYVPGQGGDTEAFF.

The V call is TRBV6-1, the J call TRBJ1-6; D is uncertain. CDR1 is MNHNS and CDR2 is SASEGT in the germline V gene. V gave up 2 bases and J gave up 7 bases, with 12 bases separating them. The CDR3 spans 15 residues. The CDR3, as DNA: TGTGCCAGCAGTGAATTGGAGGGAAGGAATTCACCCCTCCACTTT. Translated, it gives CASSELEGRNSPLHF.

The chain combines TRBV6-5 with TRBJ1-2; TRBD1 aligns across 8 bases. Germline-derived CDR1 and CDR2 are MNHEY and SVGAGI. Germline trimming cut 7 bases from V and 4 bases from J; bases unmatched to any gene: 8. This CDR3 has 14 residues. CDR3 in DNA: TGTGCCAGCACCTACAGACAGGGGTCCTATGGCTACACCTTC. It translates to CASTYRQGSYGYTF.

This chain uses TRBV6-5 with TRBJ1-3; tentatively, D is TRBD1 (5 bases). Deletions cut 6 bases from V and 1 base from J, with 13 bases between. The CDR3 loop spans 15 amino acids. The V gene's germline CDR1 is MNHEY and CDR2 SVGAGI. The DNA for the CDR3 is TGTGCCAGCAGCCCCGACAGATTTTCTGGAAACACCATATATTTT. Translated: CASSPDRFSGNTIYF.

This sequence joins TRBV11-2 and TRBJ2-5; D remains unclear. From germline, CDR1 is SGHAT and CDR2 FQNNGV. V was trimmed by 0 bases and J by 7 bases, leaving 12 bases between them. There are 14 residues in the CDR3. The CDR3 protein is CASSLELGLVTQYF. CDR3 bases: TGTGCCAGCAGCTTAGAGTTAGGTCTAGTGACCCAGTACTTC.

The chain couples TRBV13 to TRBJ1-5; D is unresolved. This CDR3 has 16 residues. V gave up 1 base and J gave up 1 base, with 11 bases separating them. Germline CDR1 is PRHDT and CDR2 is FYEKMQ (reference sequence). The CDR3 DNA reads as TGTGCCAGCAGCTTAGTGGCGGGCCCCAGCAATCAGCCCCAGCATTTT. Amino acid sequence: CASSLVAGPSNQPQHF.

V is TRBV11-2 and J is TRBJ2-7; D unclear. Germline CDR1 is SGHAT and CDR2 is FQNNGV. The V and J ends lost 5 bases and 6 bases respectively, with 17 bases between them. The CDR3 is 14 residues long. CDR3 nucleotide sequence: TGTGCCAGCAGCGCGCAGCCGGGTCGCGGCGAGCAGTACTTC. Amino acid sequence: CASSAQPGRGEQYF. Filled out from reference TRBV11-2 and TRBJ2-7, the complete variable domain reads EAGVAQSPRYKIIEKRQSVAFWCNPISGHATLYWYQQILGQGPKLLIQFQNNGVVDDSQLPKDRFSAERLKGVDSTLKIQPAKLEDSAVYLCASSAQPGRGEQYFGPGTRLTVT.

The J gene is TRBJ1-1, the V gene TRBV4-1, with 7 bases identical to TRBD1. The J segment lost 1 base and the V segment lost 3 bases, leaving 5 bases of the junction unmatched. Per germline, CDR1 MGHRA and CDR2 YSYEKL. The CDR3 is made up of 15 amino acids. The CDR3: CASSHGDRANTEAFF. The CDR3 coding sequence is TGCGCCAGCAGCCATGGAGACAGGGCGAACACTGAAGCTTTCTTT.

The V gene is TRBV5-1, the J gene TRBJ2-5; D may be TRBD2 (6 bases). The CDR3 extends over 16 amino acids. V gave up 0 bases and J gave up 2 bases, with 14 bases separating them. The germline V gene encodes CDR1 SGHRS and CDR2 YFSETQ. CDR3 region: CASSLGFMGGQETQYF. The CDR3 DNA sequence: TGCGCCAGCAGCTTGGGGTTCATGGGGGGACAAGAGACCCAGTACTTC.

The chain recombines TRBV6-5 with TRBJ2-5; 8 bases are a match to TRBD2. The CDR3 is 16 amino acids. Germline trimming cut 0 bases from V and 5 bases from J; bases unmatched to any gene: 8. Germline lookup yields CDR1 MNHEY and CDR2 SVGAGI. The CDR3 region is CASSYSKRGFQETQYF. CDR3 DNA: TGTGCCAGCAGTTACTCGAAGCGGGGGTTTCAGGAGACCCAGTACTTC.

This clone came up once. This rearrangement joins TRBV7-9 to TRBJ1-1; perhaps TRBD1 as D (6 bases). The V gene lost 4 bases and the J gene lost 9 bases, with 15 bases spanning the gap. CDR3 length: 13 residues. CDR1 and CDR2 (germline): SEHNR, FQNEAQ (reference sequence). The CDR3 nucleotides read TGTGCCAGCAGCTCCAGCGGGGGGGACAAAGCTTTCTTT. This codes for CASSSSGGDKAFF.